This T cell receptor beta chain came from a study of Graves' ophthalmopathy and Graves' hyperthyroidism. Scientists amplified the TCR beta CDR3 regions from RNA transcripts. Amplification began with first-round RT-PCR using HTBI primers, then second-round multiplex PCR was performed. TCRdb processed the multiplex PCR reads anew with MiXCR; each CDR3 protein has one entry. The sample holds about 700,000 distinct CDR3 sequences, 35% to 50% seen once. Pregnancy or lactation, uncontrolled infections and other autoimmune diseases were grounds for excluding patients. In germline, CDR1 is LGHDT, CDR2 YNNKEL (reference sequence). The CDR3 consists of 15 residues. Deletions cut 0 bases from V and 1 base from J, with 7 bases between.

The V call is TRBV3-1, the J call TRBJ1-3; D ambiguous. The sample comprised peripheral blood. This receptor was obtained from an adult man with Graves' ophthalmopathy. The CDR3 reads CASSQDGWSGNTIYF. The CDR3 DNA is TGTGCCAGCAGCCAAGATGGTTGGTCTGGAAACACCATATATTTT.